The TCR beta chain under discussion was sequenced for a study of blood T cell repertoires in COVID-19. As for the study in general: Some COVID-19 samples were acute and others convalescent; all came from the United States, Italy and Spain.

The V end was cut by 4 bases, the J end by 8 bases, with 14 bases between. Germline CDR1 reads KGHSY; CDR2 reads FQNENV. The CDR3 contains 14 residues. Patients from Seattle were sampled longitudinally, starting during active infection. A few counts support this clone. Study processing details: Amplification from reference gene primers served as the basis for estimated nucleated cell counts. Sequenced by immunoSEQ multiplex PCR; TCRdb stores in-frame clones only, minus some. The V and J calls and clone size come from that table; D and trimming were worked out from the DNA. The sample records approximately 260,000 clones, roughly 88% being singletons.

The chain joins TRBV16 to TRBJ1-4; no clear D. Sequencing input: peripheral blood. This clonotype originated in a woman aged 70 to 79 with COVID-19, enrolled during active disease. CDR3 in DNA: TGTGCCAGCAGCCCCGATGCCGCGGGCGAAAAACTGTTTTTT. Its protein is CASSPDAAGEKLFF.